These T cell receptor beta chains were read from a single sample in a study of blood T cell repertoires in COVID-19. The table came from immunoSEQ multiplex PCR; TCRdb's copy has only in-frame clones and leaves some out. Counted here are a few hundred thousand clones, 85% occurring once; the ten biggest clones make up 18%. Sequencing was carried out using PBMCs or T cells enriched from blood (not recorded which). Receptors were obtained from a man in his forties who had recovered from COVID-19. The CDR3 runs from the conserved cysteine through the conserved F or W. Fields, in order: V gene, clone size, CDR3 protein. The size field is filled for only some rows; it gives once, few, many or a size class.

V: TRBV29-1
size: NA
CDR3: CSVGEDRGYTF

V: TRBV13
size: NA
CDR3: CASSLSRTGNEKLFF

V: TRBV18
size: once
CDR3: CASSPGVLAGDTAAGELFF

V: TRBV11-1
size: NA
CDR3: CASSPRQGWETQYF

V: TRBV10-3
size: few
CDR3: CAITDGPGTEAFF

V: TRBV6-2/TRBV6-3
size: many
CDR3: CASSGTVEGTEAFF

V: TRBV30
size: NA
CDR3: CAWSKKGGETQYF

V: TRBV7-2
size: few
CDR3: CASSLGSGRYEQFF

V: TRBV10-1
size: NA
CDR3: CASSELPPTSGAADTQYF

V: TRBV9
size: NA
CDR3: CASSFSIGTVFYEQYF

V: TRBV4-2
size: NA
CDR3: CASSQIGGGARSRGPPVDEQFF

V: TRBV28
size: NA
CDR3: CASSFYSTNPGQGNYGYTF

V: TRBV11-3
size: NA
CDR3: CASSLRAGDTDTQYF

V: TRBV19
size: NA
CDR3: CASSHQSNQPQHF

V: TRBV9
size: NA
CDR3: CASSVGRVAVALGAVYNEQFF

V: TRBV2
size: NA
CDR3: CASSPGFNYGYTF

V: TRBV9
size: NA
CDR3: CASSPPPGLAGDDEQFF

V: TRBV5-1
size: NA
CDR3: CASSFSSTSGLSYEQYF

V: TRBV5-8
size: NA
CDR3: CASSPGTASSYEQYF

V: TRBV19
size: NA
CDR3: CASSIAGGDEQYF

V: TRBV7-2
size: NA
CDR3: CASSLGGRLAKNIQYF

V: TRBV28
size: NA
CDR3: CAGRTSGDYEQYF

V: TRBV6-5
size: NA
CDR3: CASSSASGRAGETQYF

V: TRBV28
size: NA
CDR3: CASSEPQGNQPQHF

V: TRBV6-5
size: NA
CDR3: CASSYSGLGSYEQYF